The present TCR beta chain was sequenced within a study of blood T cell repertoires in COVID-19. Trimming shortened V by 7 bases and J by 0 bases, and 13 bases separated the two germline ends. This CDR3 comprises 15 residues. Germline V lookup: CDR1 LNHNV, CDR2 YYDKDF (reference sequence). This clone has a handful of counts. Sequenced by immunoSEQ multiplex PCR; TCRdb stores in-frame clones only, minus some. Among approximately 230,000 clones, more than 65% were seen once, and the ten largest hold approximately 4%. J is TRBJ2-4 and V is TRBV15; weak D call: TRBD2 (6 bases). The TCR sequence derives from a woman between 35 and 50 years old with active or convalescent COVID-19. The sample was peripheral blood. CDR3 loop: CATNPGGLAKNIQYF. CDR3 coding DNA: TGTGCCACCAACCCTGGGGGACTAGCCAAAAACATTCAGTACTTC.